The clone carrying this T cell receptor (beta chain) was counted at least ten times. Its antigen is not identified. A modified ARM-PCR protocol with three rounds of nested PCR amplified TCRbeta. TCRdb re-derived calls from the multiplex PCR reads in MiXCR, one entry per CDR3 protein. The repertoire consists of over 35,000 distinct CDR3 sequences, with about three fifths occurring once and the leading ten covering over 40%. This entry comes from a study of tumor and adjacent non-tumor tissue in lung cancer. Notes on the study in general: Significantly higher TCR diversity was found in tumor than normal lung.

This sample's RNA came from whole unsorted tissue. Distant lung tissue was collected more than 3 cm away from the tumor edge. V lost 6 bases to trimming and J lost 2 bases; unmatched junction nucleotides: 5. The CDR3 is 15 amino acids. Germline CDR1 MNHEY, CDR2 SVGEGT. Input material: distant non-tumor lung tissue. The source is a man aged 50 or older with non-small cell lung cancer. The J gene is TRBJ2-1, the V gene TRBV6-2 or TRBV6-3, with TRBD2 matching over 9 bases. Here the CDR3 reads CASSRGGGPYNEQFF. The CDR3 region has the DNA TGTGCCAGCAGCCGCGGGGGGGGACCCTACAATGAGCAGTTCTTC.